Below are 16 T cell receptor beta chains sequenced from a single sample in a study of T cell responses to AZD1222 COVID-19 vaccine. The table came from immunoSEQ multiplex PCR; TCRdb's copy has only in-frame clones and leaves some out. The sample carries about 120,000 clones, around nine tenths recorded once. The sample here was peripheral blood, taken on day 0 of AZD1222 vaccination. The source is an adult in good health.

The chain joins TRBV2 to TRBJ1-2; D remains unclear. Trimming removed 5 bases from V and 3 bases from J, with 16 bases in between. CDR3 length: 15 residues. Germline V gives CDR1 SNHLY, CDR2 FYNNEI. CDR3: CASSQESERHYGYTF. The CDR3 nucleotides read TGTGCCAGCAGTCAGGAGTCCGAGCGGCACTATGGCTACACCTTC.

V gene TRBV30 combines with J gene TRBJ1-4, with D possibly matching TRBD1 (5 bases). V was clipped by 3 bases and J by 4 bases, with 12 bases between them. The germline V gene has CDR1 GTSNPN and CDR2 SVGIG (reference sequence). The CDR3 runs 14 residues. The CDR3 here is CAWRVGGGNEKLFF. CDR3 DNA: TGTGCCTGGAGGGTCGGGGGGGGTAATGAAAAACTGTTTTTT. Full variable domain (rest looked up from reference TRBV30 and TRBJ1-4): SQTIHQWPATLVQPVGSPLSLECTVEGTSNPNLYWYRQAAGRGLQLLFYSVGIGQISSEVPQNLSASRPQDRQFILSSKKLLLSDSGFYLCAWRVGGGNEKLFFGSGTQLSVL.

The chain joins TRBV19 to TRBJ2-3; 9 positions match TRBD1. The J segment lost 2 bases and the V segment lost 5 bases, leaving 8 bases of the junction unmatched. The CDR3 sequence is 16 residues long. Germline V gives CDR1 LNHDA, CDR2 SQIVND (reference sequence). Here the CDR3 DNA reads TGTGCCAGTAGTTCCCGGACAGGGGCCTCCACAGATACGCAGTATTTT. Translating it yields CASSSRTGASTDTQYF.

This clone came up once. V gene TRBV11-2 combines with J gene TRBJ2-7, with D possibly being TRBD1 (6 bases). The CDR3 consists of 13 residues. Between the trimmed V and J ends, which lost 5 bases and 4 bases, there was a span of 12 bases. Germline loops: CDR1 SGHAT, CDR2 FQNNGV. CDR3 sequence reads: CASSPRTVYEQYF. In DNA form, the CDR3 reads TGTGCCAGCAGCCCTCGGACAGTTTACGAGCAGTACTTC.

There are a few counts of this clone. This chain links TRBV6-2 or TRBV6-3 with TRBJ1-4, with 9 bases fitting TRBD1. This CDR3 spans 16 amino acids. Losses at the gene ends were 0 bases for V and 8 bases for J; bases not matched to a gene: 7. Germline loops: CDR1 MNHEY, CDR2 SVGEGT. The CDR3 DNA sequence: TGTGCCAGCAGTTACTCGAAGGGGACAGGGTTGGAAAAACTGTTTTTT. Its protein product is CASSYSKGTGLEKLFF.

The V and J genes are TRBV9 and TRBJ1-3; no firm D call. Germline values: CDR1 SGDLS, CDR2 YYNGEE. The CDR3 totals 13 residues. The germline V and J ends were trimmed by 0 bases and 3 bases, with 4 bases remaining between them. CDR3 sequence reads: CASSVEGGNTIYF. In DNA, the CDR3 is TGTGCCAGCAGCGTAGAGGGTGGAAACACCATATATTTT.

The rearrangement links TRBV2 to TRBJ1-2; tentatively, D is TRBD1 (6 bases). Germline CDR1 SNHLY, CDR2 FYNNEI. Trimming stripped 3 bases from V and 0 bases from J, with 14 bases between. This CDR3 comprises 16 residues. CDR3 in amino acids: CASSDGGGAANYGYTF. The CDR3 DNA is TGTGCCAGCAGTGATGGGGGGGGCGCAGCTAACTATGGCTACACCTTC.

This sequence joins TRBV20-1 and TRBJ1-2; possible D gene TRBD1, 6 bases. CDR3 length equals 13 residues. Germline V CDR1 and CDR2: DFQATT, SNEGSKA (reference sequence). V was clipped by 3 bases and J by 7 bases, with 15 bases between them. The CDR3 spells CSASRQGSGGYTF. CDR3 DNA: TGCAGTGCTAGTCGTCAGGGGAGCGGTGGCTACACCTTC.

The CDR3 reads CASNLPNTGELFF. As DNA, the CDR3 is TGTGCTAGTAACCTCCCGAACACCGGGGAGCTGTTTTTT. V usage is TRBV12-5 and J usage is TRBJ2-2; unclear D gene. Looked up from germline, CDR1 is LGHNT and CDR2 is FRNRAP. CDR3 length equals 13 residues. V dropped 8 bases and J dropped 0 bases, with 7 bases sitting between them.

This chain connects TRBV11-2 to TRBJ2-7; D may match TRBD1 or TRBD2 (6 bases each). V gave up 5 bases and J gave up 6 bases, with 14 bases separating them. Germline V CDR1 and CDR2: SGHAT, FQNNGV. CDR3 length: 13 residues. The CDR3 DNA reads as TGTGCCAGCAGCCGCCTCGGGGGCCGCGAGCAGTACTTC. It specifies CASSRLGGREQYF.

The CDR3 nucleotides are TGCGCCAGCAGCTTGAGTGAGGGTTACACTGAAGCTTTCTTT. Translating it yields CASSLSEGYTEAFF. The chain employs TRBV5-1 and TRBJ1-1; D is unresolved. Germline loops: CDR1 SGHRS, CDR2 YFSETQ. The CDR3 length is 14 residues. Trimming stripped 1 base from V and 3 bases from J, with 10 bases between. The full variable domain, its missing parts supplied by reference TRBV5-1 and TRBJ1-1, is KAGVTQTPRYLIKTRGQQVTLSCSPISGHRSVSWYQQTPGQGLQFLFEYFSETQRNKGNFPGRFSGRQFSNSRSEMNVSTLELGDSALYLCASSLSEGYTEAFFGQGTRLTVV.

The V and J genes are TRBV6-2 or TRBV6-3 and TRBJ2-3; the match to TRBD1 covers 9 bases. CDR3 length: 15 amino acids. Germline V gene data show CDR1 as MNHEY and CDR2 as SVGEGT. After removal of 5 bases from V and 5 bases from J, the junction contained 8 bases not matched to a gene. The CDR3 loop reads CASSPDRGGRDTQYF. The CDR3 DNA sequence: TGTGCCAGCAGTCCGGACAGGGGAGGTAGAGATACGCAGTATTTT.

V and J are TRBV14 and TRBJ2-1, with D uncertain. This CDR3 contains 16 residues. Germline-derived CDR1 and CDR2 are SGHDN and FVKESK. Deletions cut 3 bases from V and 5 bases from J, with 17 bases between. CDR3 bases: TGTGCCAGCAGCCACCGCTGGGTGGGATATAACAATGAGCAGTTCTTC. Protein product: CASSHRWVGYNNEQFF.

The genes are TRBV15 and TRBJ1-1, with a possible D match to TRBD1 (6 bases). The V end was cut by 7 bases, the J end by 0 bases, with 12 bases between. Per germline, CDR1 LNHNV and CDR2 YYDKDF (reference sequence). CDR3 length: 14 residues. The CDR3 is CATTSGAVNTEAFF. CDR3 coding DNA: TGTGCCACCACCTCAGGGGCAGTGAACACTGAAGCTTTCTTT.

CDR3: CASATQGSEKLFF. CDR3 DNA: TGTGCCAGCGCGACGCAGGGTAGTGAAAAACTGTTTTTT. The chain is built from TRBV5-6 and TRBJ1-4; a weak D match, TRBD1 (5 bases). The germline V gene encodes CDR1 SGHDT and CDR2 YYEEEE. V lost 7 bases and J 7 bases, leaving 14 bases between the germline ends. The CDR3 runs to 13 residues.

V and J are TRBV23-1 and TRBJ1-4; D remains unclear. TRBV23-1 is flagged as an ORF with uncertain function. V was pared by 7 bases and J by 8 bases, with 11 bases between. This CDR3 has 12 amino acids. Written as DNA, the CDR3 is TGCGCCAGCATACACATTCGGGAAAAACTGTTTTTT. Translating it yields CASIHIREKLFF.